These 23 T cell receptor beta chains were sequenced from one sample in a study of T cells in Graves' hyperthyroidism and ophthalmopathy. TCR beta CDR3 region amplification was performed from RNA transcripts. RT-PCR in the first round (using the HTBI primer set) targeted the TCR CDR3. TCRdb reprocessed the multiplex PCR reads with MiXCR, giving one entry per CDR3 protein. This table has 500,000 to 600,000 distinct CDR3 sequences, nearly 20% appearing once. The sample was blood. All receptors come from a man in his forties or fifties with Graves' ophthalmopathy.

This chain connects TRBV20-1 to TRBJ1-5, with D maybe TRBD1 (5 bases). Germline CDR1 reads DFQATT; CDR2 reads SNEGSKA (reference sequence). CDR3 length equals 14 residues. V lost 3 bases and J 0 bases, leaving 9 bases between the germline ends. The chain's CDR3 is CSASTRGSNQPQHF. CDR3 sequence (DNA): TGCAGTGCTAGTACTAGGGGTAGCAATCAGCCCCAGCATTTT.

About this clonotype itself: Given the absence of the conserved phenylalanine or tryptophan at the CDR3 end, a read error is likely. The V gene is TRBV27, the J gene TRBJ1-2; 8 bases map to TRBD1. This CDR3 comprises 14 residues. The germline CDR1 and CDR2 sequences are MNHEY and SMNVEV (reference sequence). The ends lost 7 bases at V and 2 bases at J; junction bases unmatched: 6. The CDR3 nucleotides are TGTGCCAGCACCCGTGACAGGGGAAACTATGGCTACACCCTC. It specifies CASTRDRGNYGYTL.

This clonotype was counted at least ten times. This chain uses TRBV13 with TRBJ2-3; 7 nucleotides match TRBD2. Germline-derived CDR1 and CDR2 are PRHDT and FYEKMQ (reference sequence). Trimming cost V 5 bases and J 3 bases; bases outside gene matches: 5. There are 14 residues in the CDR3. CDR3 nucleotides: TGTGCCAGCAGCGGGAACGGGGGGACAGATACGCAGTATTTT. Translating gives CASSGNGGTDTQYF. Using reference TRBV13 and TRBJ2-3 for the parts outside the CDR3, the full variable domain is AAGVIQSPRHLIKEKRETATLKCYPIPRHDTVYWYQQGPGQDPQFLISFYEKMQSDKGSIPDRFSAQQFSDYHSELNMSSLELGDSALYFCASSGNGGTDTQYFGPGTRLTVL.

This clonotype was recorded at least ten times. V is TRBV20-1 and J is TRBJ2-5; 8 nucleotides align to TRBD2. The CDR3 has 13 residues. The J segment lost 3 bases and the V segment lost 1 base, leaving 1 base of the junction unmatched. Germline CDR1 reads DFQATT; CDR2 reads SNEGSKA (reference sequence). The CDR3 spells CSARARGEETQYF. CDR3 DNA: TGCAGTGCTAGAGCGCGGGGGGAAGAGACCCAGTACTTC.

The CDR3 nucleotides read TGTGCCACTAGACCACAGAGCAGCTCCTACGAGCAGTACTTC. Translation: CATRPQSSSYEQYF. The rearrangement joins TRBV19 to TRBJ2-7, with D unresolved. Trimming cost V 10 bases and J 0 bases, with 16 bases left between them. The CDR3 is made up of 14 amino acids. Germline V gene data show CDR1 as LNHDA and CDR2 as SQIVND (reference sequence).

This clonotype was observed a handful of times. This chain uses TRBV5-1 with TRBJ2-1; D remains ambiguous. The CDR3 sequence is 14 residues long. Looked up from germline, CDR1 is SGHRS and CDR2 is YFSETQ. Trimming cost V 1 base and J 8 bases, with 13 bases left between them. CDR3 in DNA: TGCGCCAGCAGCTTGACACTTACCCTTTATGAGCAGTTCTTC. Translated: CASSLTLTLYEQFF.

The chain couples TRBV5-5 to TRBJ2-2; the match to TRBD2 covers 7 bases. Germline loops: CDR1 SGHKS, CDR2 YYEKEE (reference sequence). V was clipped by 3 bases and J by 6 bases; unmatched bases: 20. The CDR3 runs 19 residues. CDR3 nucleotides: TGTGCCAGCAGCTGGGTTGGTCGGGGAGGTCCAGCGGGGTCCGGGGAGCTGTTTTTT. It yields the protein CASSWVGRGGPAGSGELFF. The full variable domain, its missing parts supplied by reference TRBV5-5 and TRBJ2-2, is DAGVTQSPTHLIKTRGQQVTLRCSPISGHKSVSWYQQVLGQGPQFIFQYYEKEERGRGNFPDRFSARQFPNYSSELNVNALLLGDSALYLCASSWVGRGGPAGSGELFFGEGSRLTVL.

The V call is TRBV15, the J call TRBJ2-4, with unresolved D. Germline V CDR1 and CDR2: LNHNV, YYDKDF (reference sequence). The CDR3 runs to 17 residues. Trimming took off 0 bases at V and 0 bases at J, with 12 bases between the two ends. In nucleotides, the CDR3 is TGTGCCACCAGCAGAGAGACGGGCAGGTTAGCCAAAAACATTCAGTACTTC. Encoded protein: CATSRETGRLAKNIQYF.

This sequence joins TRBV27 and TRBJ2-2; D possibly corresponds to TRBD1 (5 bases). Looked up from germline, CDR1 is MNHEY and CDR2 is SMNVEV (reference sequence). Trimming pared 6 bases from V and 6 bases from J, leaving 17 bases between. This CDR3 contains 15 residues. The CDR3 spells CASRVGPGQPGELFF. The DNA for the CDR3 is TGTGCCAGCAGGGTTGGCCCAGGGCAACCCGGGGAGCTGTTTTTT.

The chain employs TRBV5-1 and TRBJ1-2; TRBD1 is a possible D gene (6 bases). Germline V lookup: CDR1 SGHRS, CDR2 YFSETQ. Trimming took 0 bases from V and 6 from J, leaving 15 bases between them. The CDR3 loop spans 15 amino acids. The CDR3 DNA sequence: TGCGCCAGCAGCTTGGATCCTGGGGGCGACCATGGCTACACCTTC. It is translated as CASSLDPGGDHGYTF.

The chain recombines TRBV5-6 with TRBJ1-6; 7 nucleotides match TRBD1. Germline V gene lookup returns CDR1 SGHDT and CDR2 YYEEEE. The junction had 9 bases not matched to a gene; V was cut back by 2 bases and J by 10 bases. The CDR3 is made up of 15 amino acids. The CDR3 region is CASSLKDRRTSPLHF. The CDR3 DNA reads as TGTGCCAGCAGCTTAAAGGACAGGCGGACCTCACCCCTCCACTTT.

This clonotype appeared a few times. The rearrangement joins TRBV28 to TRBJ1-2; D gene uncertain. The CDR3 consists of 15 residues. Germline V lookup: CDR1 MDHEN, CDR2 SYDVKM. Trimming shortened V by 1 base and J by 3 bases, and 12 bases separated the two germline ends. For the CDR3, the DNA is TGTGCCAGCAGTTTATTAGGCACCACGGACTATGGCTACACCTTC. It is translated as CASSLLGTTDYGYTF.

Points on this clonotype: A much bigger clone sits one base away, suggesting this may be a read error. This rearrangement joins TRBV18 to TRBJ2-7, with 9 bases identical to TRBD1. V shed 2 bases and J 5 bases; nucleotides not matched to a gene: 7. Germline-derived CDR1 and CDR2 are KGHSH and LQKENI. The CDR3 is 15 amino acids. CDR3 sequence (DNA): TGTGCCAGCTCACCAACCTGGACAGGGGCTAACGAGCAGTACTTC. Translated, it gives CASSPTWTGANEQYF.

In this sample, this clonotype turned up a few times. The J gene is TRBJ2-7, the V gene TRBV18; the match to TRBD1 covers 8 bases. V was clipped by 3 bases and J by 5 bases; unmatched bases: 9. The germline gives CDR1 KGHSH, CDR2 LQKENI. The CDR3 length is 15 residues. This chain's CDR3 is CASSPIPTGDNEQYF. For the CDR3, the DNA is TGTGCCAGCTCACCGATCCCGACAGGGGACAACGAGCAGTACTTC.

Here the CDR3 reads CASSLVQGGNEQFF. CDR3 DNA sequence: TGCGCCAGCAGCTTGGTTCAGGGAGGTAATGAGCAGTTCTTC. The rearrangement uses TRBV5-1 and TRBJ2-1, with D possibly TRBD2 on 6 matching bases. The CDR3 runs to 14 residues. V lost 0 bases to trimming and J lost 7 bases, with 11 bases between them. Germline CDR1 SGHRS, CDR2 YFSETQ.

This clonotype was detected many times. The rearrangement links TRBV20-1 to TRBJ1-4, with 7 positions matching TRBD1. Germline V lookup: CDR1 DFQATT, CDR2 SNEGSKA (reference sequence). After removal of 4 bases from V and 8 bases from J, the junction contained 10 bases not matched to a gene. This CDR3 comprises 14 residues. The CDR3 DNA follows: TGCAGTGCTAACCAGGACAGGAGTAACGAAAAACTGTTTTTT. Its protein product is CSANQDRSNEKLFF.

The chain is built from TRBV12-3 or TRBV12-4 and TRBJ1-2; maybe TRBD1 (5 bases). This CDR3 spans 14 amino acids. The V end lost 6 bases, the J end lost 12 bases, and 23 bases lay between the germline ends. CDR3 DNA sequence: TGTGCCAGCAGCCCGTGGTCGGGGACCAGCGGCCACACCTTC. It codes for CASSPWSGTSGHTF.

The J gene is TRBJ2-5, the V gene TRBV2, with 13 bases fitting TRBD2. The CDR3 is made up of 14 amino acids. After removal of 8 bases from V and 5 bases from J, the junction contained 5 bases not matched to a gene. CDR1 and CDR2 from the germline V gene are SNHLY and FYNNEI. The CDR3 bases are TGTGCCAGCGCCACTAGCGGGGGGGCTGAGACCCAGTACTTC. Its protein is CASATSGGAETQYF.

The rearrangement links TRBV10-3 to TRBJ2-7; 9 bases agree with TRBD1. The ends lost 6 bases at V and 1 base at J; junction bases unmatched: 4. Germline CDR1 is ENHRY and CDR2 is SYGVKD. This CDR3 is 14 amino acids long. The CDR3 loop reads CAIRPGTGSYEQYF. The CDR3 DNA follows: TGTGCCATCAGACCCGGGACAGGGTCCTACGAGCAGTACTTC.

Concerning this clonotype: Its ends do not fully match the called genes, so a read error is possible. V is TRBV18 and J is TRBJ1-6; TRBD1 might be the D (5 bases). The CDR3 contains 13 residues. The germline V gene has CDR1 KGHSH and CDR2 LQKENI. The CDR3 DNA reads as TGTGCCAGCTCGCGGGACGGGAATTCACCCCCCCACTTT. This translates into CASSRDGNSPPHF. Full variable domain (remainder filled in from reference TRBV18 and TRBJ1-6): NAGVMQNPRHLVRRRGQEARLRCSPMKGHSHVYWYRQLPEEGLKFMVYLQKENIIDESGMPKERFSAEFPKEGPSILRIQQVVRGDSAAYFCASSRDGNSPPHFGNGTRLTVT.

This clonotype was picked up a small number of times. The V and J genes are TRBV5-1 and TRBJ1-1, with 9 bases aligning to TRBD1. Germline V lookup: CDR1 SGHRS, CDR2 YFSETQ. There are 15 residues in the CDR3. With V trimmed by 4 bases and J by 11 bases, 15 bases remained unmatched. The CDR3 sequence is CASSPGTGGVGAAFF. For the CDR3, the DNA is TGCGCCAGCAGCCCAGGAACAGGGGGCGTTGGGGCTGCTTTCTTT.

The chain uses TRBV18 and TRBJ2-1; 8 bases are a match to TRBD2. V gave up 3 bases and J gave up 5 bases; unmatched junction bases: 9. The germline V gene encodes CDR1 KGHSH and CDR2 LQKENI. The CDR3 has 16 residues. CDR3 residues: CASSPPAKRGNNEQFF. DNA of the CDR3: TGTGCCAGCTCACCCCCCGCGAAGCGGGGGAACAATGAGCAGTTCTTC.

The table lists this clonotype with many counts. V gene TRBV20-1 combines with J gene TRBJ2-5; tentatively, D is TRBD2 (5 bases). Trimming stripped 3 bases from V and 6 bases from J, with 14 bases between. CDR3 length: 13 residues. Per the germline V gene, CDR1 is DFQATT and CDR2 is SNEGSKA (reference sequence). The CDR3 region is CSASETLGKTQYF. The CDR3 region has the DNA TGCAGTGCTAGCGAGACCCTCGGGAAGACCCAGTACTTC.